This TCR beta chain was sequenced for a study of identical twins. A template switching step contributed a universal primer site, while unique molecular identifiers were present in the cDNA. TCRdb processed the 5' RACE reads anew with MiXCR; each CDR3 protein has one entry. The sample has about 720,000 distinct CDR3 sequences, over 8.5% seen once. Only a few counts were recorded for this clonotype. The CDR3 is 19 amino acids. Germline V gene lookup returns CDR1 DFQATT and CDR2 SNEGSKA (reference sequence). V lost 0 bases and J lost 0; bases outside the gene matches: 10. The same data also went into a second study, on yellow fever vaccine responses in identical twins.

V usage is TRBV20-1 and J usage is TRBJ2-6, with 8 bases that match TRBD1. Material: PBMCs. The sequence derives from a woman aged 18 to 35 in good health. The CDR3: CSARDFRGQESSGANVLTF. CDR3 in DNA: TGCAGTGCTAGAGATTTTCGGGGACAGGAGAGCTCTGGGGCCAACGTCCTGACTTTC.